Listed here are 21 T cell receptor beta chains from one sample, sequenced in a study of control samples from healthy donors and cancer patients. Assay used: immunoSEQ multiplex PCR; TCRdb lists only in-frame clones, some missing. The table shows roughly 450,000 clones, with around 90% occurring only once. Sequenced input: PBMCs. These receptors were obtained from a man aged 40-55 years with head and neck cancer.

The genes are TRBV18 and TRBJ2-7, with a weak D call TRBD1 (5 bases). The CDR3 runs to 16 residues. V was clipped by 4 bases and J by 4 bases, with 20 bases between them. Germline V gene sequence: CDR1 KGHSH, CDR2 LQKENI. DNA of the CDR3: TGTGCCAGCTCACGAGAGGTCCAGGGAAAGGGTTACGAGCAGTACTTC. Its protein product is CASSREVQGKGYEQYF.

The J gene is TRBJ2-4, the V gene TRBV5-5, with D possibly TRBD2 on 5 matching bases. Per germline, CDR1 SGHKS and CDR2 YYEKEE (reference sequence). The V end lost 7 bases, the J end lost 5 bases, and 13 bases lay between the germline ends. The CDR3 sequence is 13 residues long. DNA of the CDR3: TGTGCCAGCCGCCTCGGGGTGGAAAACATTCAGTACTTC. Its translation: CASRLGVENIQYF.

The chain combines TRBV18 with TRBJ2-2; tentatively, D is TRBD1 or TRBD2 (5 bases each). CDR3 length: 18 residues. With 2 bases removed from V and 4 bases from J, the gap between germline ends came to 20 bases. CDR1 and CDR2 (germline): KGHSH, LQKENI. The CDR3 DNA follows: TGTGCCAGCTCACCATCTGCCGGGGCAGGGCCGTTCACCGGGGAGCTGTTTTTT. It yields the protein CASSPSAGAGPFTGELFF.

The rearrangement joins TRBV18 to TRBJ2-7, with 9 bases identical to TRBD1. Germline CDR1 and CDR2: KGHSH and LQKENI. CDR3 size: 16 residues. V lost 4 bases, J lost 6 bases, and 13 bases stayed unmatched. CDR3 nucleotide sequence: TGTGCCAGCTCACTAAGGTACAGGGGGCGAATTGGCGAGCAGTACTTC. Encoded protein: CASSLRYRGRIGEQYF.

J is TRBJ1-6 and V is TRBV5-1; D is undetermined. V gave up 0 bases and J gave up 9 bases, with 13 bases separating them. CDR3 length equals 15 residues. Germline-derived CDR1 and CDR2 are SGHRS and YFSETQ. The CDR3 loop reads CASSLDGTRASPLHF. The CDR3 DNA reads TGCGCCAGCAGCTTGGATGGCACGAGAGCTTCACCCCTCCACTTT.

The chain couples TRBV5-4 to TRBJ2-6; TRBD1 matches at 8 bases. With 5 bases clipped from V and 2 bases from J, the junction kept 3 bases outside the gene matches. The length of the CDR3 is 15 residues. Germline CDR1 and CDR2: SGHNT and YYREEE (reference sequence). CDR3 sequence (DNA): TGTGCCAGCAGTTTACAGGGGGCTGGGGCCAACGTCCTGACTTTC. Its protein product is CASSLQGAGANVLTF.

This sequence joins TRBV6-5 and TRBJ2-5, with TRBD2 as a possible D gene (6 bases). The ends were cut back, 6 bases at V and 7 bases at J, with 12 bases in the middle. Germline lookup yields CDR1 MNHEY and CDR2 SVGAGI. This CDR3 region has 12 residues. CDR3 in DNA: TGTGCCAGCAGCCCCGGAGCGGGGACCCAGTACTTC. Its protein product is CASSPGAGTQYF.

This chain joins TRBV5-1 and TRBJ1-1, with D hard to call. The CDR3 is 14 amino acids. The V and J ends lost 0 bases and 1 base respectively, with 7 bases between them. Germline V gene lookup returns CDR1 SGHRS and CDR2 YFSETQ. The CDR3, as DNA: TGCGCCAGCAGCTTGGTGTCAGCGAACACTGAAGCTTTCTTT. The encoded protein is CASSLVSANTEAFF.

The chain combines TRBV11-2 with TRBJ1-1; 10 bases line up with TRBD1. The CDR3 spans 15 residues. V was pared by 7 bases and J by 0 bases, with 5 bases of the junction left unmatched. Germline V gives CDR1 SGHAT, CDR2 FQNNGV. The CDR3 protein is CASIDRGRLNTEAFF. In DNA form, the CDR3 reads TGTGCCAGCATCGACAGGGGGCGCTTGAACACTGAAGCTTTCTTT.

This chain joins TRBV9 and TRBJ2-3; perhaps TRBD2 as D (5 bases). V was shortened by 0 bases and J by 2 bases, with 10 bases between the two germline ends. The CDR3 sequence is 15 residues long. Germline CDR1 and CDR2: SGDLS and YYNGEE. The CDR3: CASSVAQRTTDTQYF. The DNA for the CDR3 is TGTGCCAGCAGCGTAGCACAGCGGACCACAGATACGCAGTATTTT.

The J gene is TRBJ1-3, the V gene TRBV7-2; maybe TRBD1 (5 bases). The CDR3 is 17 amino acids. Germline V lookup: CDR1 SGHTA, CDR2 FQGNSA. Trimming pared 2 bases from V and 0 bases from J, leaving 14 bases between. CDR3 region: CASSLNAGSYSGNTIYF. CDR3 in DNA: TGTGCCAGCAGCTTAAACGCAGGGTCGTACTCTGGAAACACCATATATTTT.

This clone has only one observation. V usage is TRBV4-3 and J usage is TRBJ2-3; 10 nucleotides line up with TRBD1. From germline, CDR1 is LGHNA and CDR2 YSLEER. The CDR3 is 15 residues long. Losses at the gene ends were 4 bases for V and 3 bases for J; bases not matched to a gene: 4. This CDR3 is CASSPGQGRTDTQYF. The DNA of the CDR3 is TGCGCCAGCAGCCCGGGACAGGGGCGAACAGATACGCAGTATTTT.

This chain joins TRBV7-9 and TRBJ1-4, with 7 bases fitting TRBD1. Per germline, CDR1 SEHNR and CDR2 FQNEAQ (reference sequence). V gave up 5 bases and J gave up 0 bases; unmatched junction bases: 12. CDR3 length: 18 amino acids. CDR3 in DNA: TGTGCCAGCAGCCCCTCACAGGGGCCTCTTGCAACTAATGAAAAACTGTTTTTT. It codes for CASSPSQGPLATNEKLFF.

This sequence joins TRBV25-1 and TRBJ2-7, with 9 bases that match TRBD2. Unmatched junction bases numbered 10, after V lost 7 bases and J lost 3 bases. The CDR3 is 15 amino acids. The germline CDR1 and CDR2 sequences are MGHDK and SYGVNS. DNA for the CDR3: TGTGCCAGCACAGACTCGACTAGCGGTGACTACGAGCAGTACTTC. It translates to CASTDSTSGDYEQYF.

This clone was counted a few times. The chain joins TRBV7-6 to TRBJ2-3; 8 positions match TRBD2. Per germline, CDR1 SGHVS and CDR2 FNYEAQ. The CDR3 is 16 residues long. With V trimmed by 1 base and J by 7 bases, 10 bases remained unmatched. The CDR3 DNA reads as TGTGCCAGCAGCTTAGAAACAGCGGGGGCGGATAATACGCAGTATTTT. This codes for CASSLETAGADNTQYF.

The CDR3 here is CASSESTSGDRYEQYF. The CDR3 nucleotides are TGCGCCAGCAGTGAGTCGACTAGCGGGGACCGCTACGAGCAGTACTTC. The chain employs TRBV10-1 and TRBJ2-7, with 11 bases matching TRBD2. Germline V lookup: CDR1 WNHNN, CDR2 SYGVQD (reference sequence). The ends lost 0 bases at V and 3 bases at J; junction bases unmatched: 4. The CDR3 covers 16 residues.

V and J are TRBV7-2 and TRBJ2-7; D unresolved. Germline assignment: CDR1 SGHTA and CDR2 FQGNSA. This CDR3 comprises 16 residues. The germline V and J ends were trimmed by 1 base and 0 bases, with 13 bases remaining between them. CDR3 in amino acids: CASSLVSPASSYEQYF. The CDR3 DNA follows: TGTGCCAGCAGCTTAGTATCGCCTGCGAGCTCCTACGAGCAGTACTTC.

The rearrangement uses TRBV6-6 and TRBJ2-7, with 11 bases matching TRBD1. The CDR3 has 15 amino acids. The ends lost 6 bases at V and 2 bases at J; junction bases unmatched: 6. Per the germline V gene, CDR1 is MNHNY and CDR2 is SVGAGI (reference sequence). The CDR3 nucleotides are TGTGCCAGCAGCCCTCGGGACAGGGGGGCCTACGAGCAGTACTTC. Protein: CASSPRDRGAYEQYF.

V gene TRBV2 combines with J gene TRBJ1-2, with D possibly being TRBD1 (5 bases). CDR3 size: 14 residues. Per the germline V gene, CDR1 is SNHLY and CDR2 is FYNNEI. Trimming stripped 1 base from V and 8 bases from J, with 14 bases between. CDR3 nucleotide sequence: TGTGCCAGCAGTGAAGTCCAGGGAGTGGTCGGCTACACCTTC. Translating it yields CASSEVQGVVGYTF.

V usage is TRBV5-1 and J usage is TRBJ1-6; 7 bases line up with TRBD1. Per the germline V gene, CDR1 is SGHRS and CDR2 is YFSETQ. The CDR3 sequence is 16 residues long. V lost 1 base to trimming and J lost 6 bases; unmatched junction nucleotides: 7. The CDR3 sequence: CASSLSTGDSNSPLHF. In nucleotides, the CDR3 is TGCGCCAGCAGCTTGTCGACCGGGGACAGTAATTCACCCCTCCACTTT. Supplemented by reference TRBV5-1 and TRBJ1-6, the full variable domain reads KAGVTQTPRYLIKTRGQQVTLSCSPISGHRSVSWYQQTPGQGLQFLFEYFSETQRNKGNFPGRFSGRQFSNSRSEMNVSTLELGDSALYLCASSLSTGDSNSPLHFGNGTRLTVT.

V is TRBV5-4 and J is TRBJ2-7; TRBD1 matches 8 bases. Per the germline V gene, CDR1 is SGHNT and CDR2 is YYREEE (reference sequence). V lost 0 bases to trimming and J lost 6 bases; unmatched junction nucleotides: 8. This CDR3 is built from 15 residues. CDR3 nucleotide sequence: TGTGCCAGCAGCTTGGACCCAAGGACAGGGCGCGAGCAGTACTTC. It yields the protein CASSLDPRTGREQYF.